These 9 T cell receptor beta chains originate from one sample sequenced in a study of T cell clonotyping in hematopoietic cell transplantation. Time point meaning: recipient sample about 28 days before transplant, after cytoreduction. Libraries were prepared by immunoSEQ multiplex PCR; TCRdb keeps only in-frame clonotypes and omits some of them. The sample yields some 29,000 clones, about 80% seen once. The source was peripheral blood mononuclear cells, collected before stem cell transplant. Every receptor here comes from a woman in her twenties or thirties with chronic myeloid leukemia. Some clones in this sample may be carry-over from other donors' samples.

The chain is built from TRBV6-5 and TRBJ2-4; 8 positions match TRBD1. The ends lost 5 bases at V and 4 bases at J; junction bases unmatched: 4. Per germline, CDR1 MNHEY and CDR2 SVGAGI. This CDR3 has 14 amino acids. DNA of the CDR3: TGTGCCAGCAGTACATGGACAGGGAAAAACATTCAGTACTTC. Translating gives CASSTWTGKNIQYF.

The V and J genes are TRBV11-2 and TRBJ2-7; 7 bases line up with TRBD1. The CDR3 is 14 residues long. The germline CDR1 and CDR2 sequences are SGHAT and FQNNGV. J gave up 2 bases and V 5 bases, and 6 bases lay outside the gene matches. This CDR3 reads CASSPPGQPYEQYV. The CDR3 bases are TGTGCCAGCAGCCCCCCGGGACAGCCCTACGAGCAGTACGTC.

This rearrangement joins TRBV7-8 to TRBJ2-5, with TRBD1 matching 7 bases. This CDR3 has 13 residues. Germline V gene sequence: CDR1 SGHVS, CDR2 FQNEAQ. V gave up 5 bases and J gave up 5 bases; unmatched junction bases: 5. In DNA, the CDR3 is TGTGCCAGCAGCAGGGGGCTATCGGAGACCCAGTACTTC. This sequence encodes CASSRGLSETQYF.

This clone was observed once. The chain is built from TRBV6-1 and TRBJ1-1; 10 bases align to TRBD1. The CDR3 is 14 residues long. V gave up 7 bases and J gave up 5 bases; unmatched junction bases: 7. The germline gives CDR1 MNHNS, CDR2 SASEGT. In DNA form, the CDR3 reads TGTGCCAGCACCAGACAGGGGGCTGGTACTGAAGCTTTCTTT. Translation: CASTRQGAGTEAFF.

V and J are TRBV30 and TRBJ1-3; weak D call: TRBD1 (5 bases). The CDR3 is made up of 15 amino acids. V was shortened by 2 bases and J by 0 bases, with 11 bases between the two germline ends. The germline gives CDR1 GTSNPN, CDR2 SVGIG (reference sequence). Here the CDR3 DNA reads TGTGCCTGGAGTCTTAGGGGTCTCTCTGGAAACACCATATATTTT. This gives the protein CAWSLRGLSGNTIYF.

There are a few counts of this clone. The chain links TRBV6-6 to TRBJ2-1; perhaps TRBD1 as D (5 bases). Trimming stripped 9 bases from V and 6 bases from J, with 12 bases between. CDR3 length: 12 residues. In germline, CDR1 is MNHNY, CDR2 SVGAGI (reference sequence). CDR3 residues: CASYRQSNEQFF. The CDR3 DNA follows: TGTGCCAGTTACCGACAGTCCAATGAGCAGTTCTTC.

This clone was counted once. The rearrangement joins TRBV11-3 to TRBJ2-1; 11 positions agree with TRBD2. This CDR3 is built from 16 residues. CDR1 SGHNT and CDR2 YENEEA come from the germline V gene. The ends lost 7 bases at V and 7 bases at J; junction bases unmatched: 12. In nucleotides, the CDR3 is TGTGCCAGCACCCGCGGGACTAGCGGAAGTATTAATGAGCAGTTCTTC. Residues: CASTRGTSGSINEQFF.

The chain uses TRBV7-9 and TRBJ2-1; tentatively, D is TRBD1 (7 bases). Germline V CDR1 and CDR2: SEHNR, FQNEAQ (reference sequence). The CDR3 covers 19 residues. The V and J ends lost 1 base and 1 base respectively, with 20 bases between them. The CDR3 nucleotides are TGTGCCAGCAGCTTAGGTTCCAGGGGGGTCAGTCGTTCCTACAATGAGCAGTTCTTC. Protein sequence: CASSLGSRGVSRSYNEQFF.

The V gene is TRBV5-1, the J gene TRBJ1-5, with D possibly TRBD1 on 6 matching bases. V dropped 2 bases and J dropped 3 bases, with 12 bases sitting between them. The germline V gene encodes CDR1 SGHRS and CDR2 YFSETQ. CDR3 length equals 15 residues. CDR3 in DNA: TGCGCCAGCAGCTTATCAGGGGACCCCAATCAGCCCCAGCATTTT. Encoded protein: CASSLSGDPNQPQHF. Looking up the rest from reference TRBV5-1 and TRBJ1-5 gives the full variable domain: KAGVTQTPRYLIKTRGQQVTLSCSPISGHRSVSWYQQTPGQGLQFLFEYFSETQRNKGNFPGRFSGRQFSNSRSEMNVSTLELGDSALYLCASSLSGDPNQPQHFGDGTRLSIL.